This record covers a single TCR beta chain. Its specificity is unknown. Within the sample, other DNA sequences also encode this same CDR3. Profiling relied on immunoSEQ multiplex PCR, and the TCRdb table lists in-frame clones only, not all of them. The sample lists a few million clones, approximately 95% occurring once. The record originates from a study of shared clonotypes between healthy human individuals. Regarding the study as a whole: Clonotypes not shared had lower generation probabilities than those common to all four donors.

The J segment lost 5 bases and the V segment lost 4 bases, leaving 3 bases of the junction unmatched. The CDR3 sequence is 14 residues long. Germline V gene lookup returns CDR1 SGHRS and CDR2 YFSETQ. This TCR was sampled from a man between 18 and 29 years old in good health. Some clones in this sample may be carry-over from other donors' samples. This chain joins TRBV5-1 and TRBJ2-5, with 12 bases that match TRBD2. The sample consisted of naive CD4+ T cells from PBMCs. Subset specified: CD45RA+ positively selected. CDR3 in amino acids: CASSQGTSGETQYF. The CDR3 DNA reads as TGCGCCAGCAGCCAGGGGACTAGCGGGGAGACCCAGTACTTC.